This T cell receptor (beta chain) was captured in a study of cytomegalovirus exposure and HLA in healthy donors. Study results and caveats: Whilst most TCR sequences proved rare, a subset of public TCRs occurred across many donors. Data from an earlier analysis indicated that most TCR beta V segments were productive either about 87% or about 30% of the time.

At the time of sampling, donors were nominally healthy, though unrecorded immune exposures were likely. J lost 11 bases, V lost 2 bases, and 14 bases had no gene match. The CDR3 runs to 15 residues. In germline, CDR1 is MDHEN, CDR2 SYDVKM. Worth noting for this clone: Its target is unknown.

Primers for the PCR totalled 60 Vbeta and 13 Jbeta. Using immunoSEQ multiplex PCR, the repertoire was profiled, and TCRdb retains in-frame clones only, with some absent. The sample has some 150,000 clones; under 85% are singletons. The sequenced sample was PBMCs. The sequence derives from a female donor in good health and CMV-seronegative. V gene TRBV28 combines with J gene TRBJ1-2; 7 bases agree with TRBD1. This chain's CDR3 is CASSLTSTRGRGYTF. CDR3 bases: TGTGCCAGCAGTTTAACTTCGACCAGGGGGAGAGGGTACACCTTC.